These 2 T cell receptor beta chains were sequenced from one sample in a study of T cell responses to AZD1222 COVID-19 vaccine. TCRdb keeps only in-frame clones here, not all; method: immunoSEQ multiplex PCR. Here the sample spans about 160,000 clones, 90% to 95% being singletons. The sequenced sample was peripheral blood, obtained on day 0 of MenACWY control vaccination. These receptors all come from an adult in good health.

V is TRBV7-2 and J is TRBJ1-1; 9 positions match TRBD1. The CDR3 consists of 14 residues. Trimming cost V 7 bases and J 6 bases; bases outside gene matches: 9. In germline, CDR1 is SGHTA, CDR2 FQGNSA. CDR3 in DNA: TGTGCCAGCAACCCGACAGGGGGTTTATCTGAAGCTTTCTTT. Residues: CASNPTGGLSEAFF.

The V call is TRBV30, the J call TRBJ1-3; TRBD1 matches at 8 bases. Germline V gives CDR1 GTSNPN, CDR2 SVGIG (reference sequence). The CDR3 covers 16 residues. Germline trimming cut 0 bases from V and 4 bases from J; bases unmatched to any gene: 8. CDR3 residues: CAWSVLVQGAGNTIYF. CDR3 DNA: TGTGCCTGGAGTGTACTAGTCCAGGGGGCAGGAAACACCATATATTTT.